The 2 T cell receptor beta chains reported below all come from one sample, sequenced in a study of regulatory and conventional T cells in RAG deficiency (dated 2017 in TCRdb). The library was generated by the immunoSEQ multiplex PCR assay. TCRdb stores this immuneACCESS table with in-frame sequences only. Part of the clones is absent; in the studies checked, under half of the shortfall reflects unresolved V genes, and no reason is known for the rest. The sample contains about 46,000 clones, about nine tenths of them found a single time. 0.5% to 0.55% of the sample is in the top ten clones. Conventional CD4+ T cells were purified from blood as CD25-low CD127-high cells before genomic DNA extraction. These data were also filed under a second study, of regulatory T cells. In that second paper, the authors write: The multiplex PCR used 52 forward TRBV primers and 13 reverse TRBJ primers, with assay-based and computational corrections for amplification bias.

Sequencing was done on a sample of CD4+ effector T cells sorted from blood. The source of these receptors is a human donor in good health.

The chain employs TRBV18 and TRBJ2-6, with D perhaps matching TRBD1 or TRBD2 (5 bases each). Per the germline V gene, CDR1 is KGHSH and CDR2 is LQKENI. The CDR3 sequence is 18 residues long. The germline V and J ends were trimmed by 1 base and 1 base, with 14 bases remaining between them. In nucleotides, the CDR3 is TGTGCCAGCTCACCACGGGGCGGCTCGGGATCTGGGGCCAACGTCCTGACTTTC. It is translated as CASSPRGGSGSGANVLTF.

This chain connects TRBV11-3 to TRBJ2-3; D possibly matches TRBD1 or TRBD2 (6 bases each). V was clipped by 5 bases and J by 4 bases, with 16 bases between them. This CDR3 spans 15 amino acids. Germline V gene lookup returns CDR1 SGHNT and CDR2 YENEEA. CDR3 amino acids: CASSAGLGGPDTQYF. CDR3 sequence (DNA): TGTGCCAGCAGCGCCGGACTGGGGGGCCCAGATACGCAGTATTTT.